This T cell receptor beta chain is drawn from a study of cytotoxic CD8 clonotypes in ibrutinib-treated CLL. The wider study: The patients, under 13 relapsed/refractory and fewer than 16 treatment-naive, included roughly 17 who were IGHV unmutated. Outcomes included some 24 partial and 2 complete responses; after median about 68 months, roughly 15 stayed remitted and approximately 12 progressed. Timing of response sample collection was a median roughly twelve months after treatment start, with a range of 6 to 36. General study results and limits: Measured clonality at baseline was greater than in age-matched healthy donors and tracked with circulating CD8+ T-cell counts.

Points on this clone: The antigen is not known.

CDR3 length: 15 amino acids. J was trimmed by 5 bases and V by 0 bases; bases with no gene match: 3. CDR1 and CDR2 from the germline V gene are MNHNS and SASEGT. Produced via immunoSEQ multiplex PCR; TCRdb's table is partial and in-frame only. Found here are some 140,000 clones, about 91% of them singletons; the top ten hold roughly a tenth. The source material was PBMCs, sampled after 12 months of ibrutinib treatment. V and J are TRBV6-1 and TRBJ2-2; 7 bases are a match to TRBD1. The TCR was taken from a human donor with chronic lymphocytic leukemia. The CDR3 protein is CASSEADRATGELFF. The CDR3, as DNA: TGTGCCAGCAGTGAAGCCGACAGGGCTACCGGGGAGCTGTTTTTT.